The following is a T cell receptor beta chain sequence with its context. The antigen is undetermined. This sample is drawn from a study of cytomegalovirus exposure and HLA in healthy donors. J gave up 4 bases and V 3 bases, and 7 bases lay outside the gene matches. This CDR3 has 16 residues. CDR1 is MRHNA and CDR2 is SNTAGT in the germline V gene. Notes on the study in general: Later analysis reportedly placed an Asian-associated ancestry cluster below the approximately 680-donor mean in N-insertions. In an earlier analysis, in 620 or so donors, most V segments appeared productive either ~87% or ~30% of the time.

In the PCR, 60 Vbeta and 13 Jbeta primers were used. Clones were sequenced by immunoSEQ multiplex PCR, and TCRdb holds only the in-frame ones, with some missing. Of 100,000 to 150,000 clones listed, roughly 74% were seen once; the top ten hold less than 7%. Sequencing was carried out using PBMCs. The chain couples TRBV6-4 to TRBJ2-1; 9 bases agree with TRBD2. The clonotype was recovered from a woman in her 50s in good health and CMV-seropositive. The CDR3 loop reads CASSEIASGDYNEQFF. Here the CDR3 DNA reads TGTGCCAGCAGTGAAATCGCTAGCGGGGATTACAATGAGCAGTTCTTC.